These T cell receptor beta chains were read from a single sample in a study of control samples from healthy donors and cancer patients. Assay: immunoSEQ multiplex PCR; the TCRdb copy retains only in-frame clones and omits some. The sample consists of 150,000 to 200,000 clones, roughly 89% of them appearing once. Sequencing was carried out using blood. These receptors all come from a woman aged 50 to 60 in good health. Both conserved end residues are part of each CDR3. A D gene is named only where the DNA matches it firmly. Clone sizes are given selectively: once, few, many, or a class where the clone is expanded.

clone_size	d_call	v_call	j_call	cdr3_aa	cdr3_nt
-	-	TRBV5-4	TRBJ1-1	CASSPQGTEAFF	TGTGCCAGCAGCCCCCAGGGCACTGAAGCTTTCTTT
-	-	TRBV28	TRBJ2-1	CASSLRVEQFF	TGTGCCAGCAGTTTAAGGGTGGAGCAGTTCTTC
-	TRBD1	TRBV12-3/TRBV12-4	TRBJ2-5	CASSRTGRETQYF	TGTGCCAGCAGCCGGACAGGGCGAGAGACCCAGTACTTC
-	-	TRBV12-3/TRBV12-4	TRBJ2-5	CASRMGAQETQYF	TGTGCCAGCCGGATGGGGGCCCAAGAGACCCAGTACTTC
-	TRBD1	TRBV5-1	TRBJ2-7	CASSVDRLYEQYF	TGCGCCAGCAGCGTGGACAGGTTATACGAGCAGTACTTC
-	-	TRBV27	TRBJ1-4	CASSPRGWANEKLFF	TGTGCCAGCAGCCCCCGGGGTTGGGCTAATGAAAAACTGTTTTTT
-	-	TRBV5-4	TRBJ1-1	CASSLMGGTEAFF	TGTGCCAGCAGCTTAATGGGGGGGACTGAAGCTTTCTTT
-	-	TRBV7-8	TRBJ2-7	CASSLRDTYEQYF	TGTGCCAGCAGCTTACGGGACACCTACGAGCAGTACTTC
-	TRBD2	TRBV9	TRBJ2-1	CASNSGGGNEQFF	TGTGCCAGCAATAGCGGGGGGGGCAATGAGCAGTTCTTC
many	-	TRBV4-2	TRBJ1-1	CASSQASNTEAFF	TGTGCCAGCAGCCAAGCCTCGAATACTGAAGCTTTCTTT
-	-	TRBV4-3	TRBJ1-1	CASTRGPNTEAFF	TGCGCCAGTACCAGGGGACCGAACACTGAAGCTTTCTTT
-	-	TRBV19	TRBJ1-1	CASSIGTGTTEAFF	TGTGCCAGTAGTATTGGTACAGGGACCACTGAAGCTTTCTTT
-	-	TRBV5-1	TRBJ2-5	CASSLEWGETQYF	TGCGCCAGCAGCTTGGAGTGGGGGGAGACCCAGTACTTC
-	-	TRBV18	TRBJ2-1	CASSQYKYNEQFF	TGTGCCAGCTCACAATACAAGTACAATGAGCAGTTCTTC
-	TRBD2	TRBV4-1	TRBJ2-1	CASSPSGGAYNEQFF	TGCGCCAGCAGCCCTAGCGGGGGGGCCTACAATGAGCAGTTCTTC
once	-	TRBV5-3	TRBJ2-3	CARSWGKGITDTQYF	TGTGCCAGAAGCTGGGGGAAGGGGATCACAGATACGCAGTATTTT
-	-	TRBV6-6	TRBJ2-1	CASSQGNNEQFF	TGTGCCAGCAGTCAGGGGAACAATGAGCAGTTCTTC
-	TRBD2	TRBV7-9	TRBJ2-1	CASSLVSGTANEQFF	TGTGCCAGCAGCTTAGTTAGCGGGACGGCCAATGAGCAGTTCTTC
-	-	TRBV7-9	TRBJ2-2	CASSPGRWGANTGELFF	TGTGCCAGCAGCCCCGGTCGATGGGGGGCGAACACCGGGGAGCTGTTTTTT
-	-	TRBV3-1/TRBV3-2	TRBJ2-2	CASSPGRVTGELFF	TGTGCCAGCAGCCCAGGACGGGTCACCGGGGAGCTGTTTTTT
-	-	TRBV9	TRBJ2-7	CASSVGGGTTYEQYF	TGTGCCAGCAGCGTAGGGGGGGGGACAACCTACGAGCAGTACTTC
-	TRBD2	TRBV19	TRBJ2-5	CASTPSGEETQYF	TGTGCCAGTACTCCCAGCGGGGAAGAGACCCAGTACTTC
-	TRBD1	TRBV5-4	TRBJ2-1	CASSPVPGQYNEQFF	TGTGCCAGCAGCCCCGTCCCGGGACAGTACAATGAGCAGTTCTTC
-	-	TRBV24-1	TRBJ2-6	CATSDPKEPSGANVLTF	TGTGCCACCAGTGACCCCAAGGAACCCTCTGGGGCCAACGTCCTGACTTTC
once	TRBD2	TRBV6-5	TRBJ2-5	CASSLLAETETQYF	TGTGCCAGCAGTTTACTAGCGGAGACAGAGACCCAGTACTTC
-	-	TRBV7-3	TRBJ2-3	CASSLSATDTQYF	TGTGCCAGCAGCTTATCCGCGACAGATACGCAGTATTTT
-	TRBD1	TRBV14	TRBJ2-2	CASSQDNPRRGLGGELFF	TGTGCCAGCAGCCAAGATAATCCGCGCAGGGGGCTGGGCGGGGAGCTGTTTTTT
-	-	TRBV5-4	TRBJ2-5	CASSLMAENQETQYF	TGTGCCAGCAGCTTGATGGCTGAGAACCAAGAGACCCAGTACTTC
-	TRBD1	TRBV18	TRBJ2-7	CASSLDGTGGLTSEQYF	TGTGCCAGCTCACTAGACGGGACAGGGGGCCTTACCTCCGAGCAGTACTTC
once	-	TRBV27	TRBJ1-6	CASSLWPDVNSPLHF	TGTGCCAGCAGTTTATGGCCAGACGTGAATTCACCCCTCCACTTT
-	-	TRBV3-1/TRBV3-2	TRBJ1-1	CASSQAVLVFF	TGTGCCAGCAGCCAAGCGGTCTTGGTTTTCTTT
few	TRBD1	TRBV3-1/TRBV3-2	TRBJ1-2	CASSLPGTGSYYGYTF	TGTGCCAGCAGCCTTCCAGGGACAGGGAGTTACTATGGCTACACCTTC
-	-	TRBV10-3	TRBJ1-5	CAISEGRQGEGQPQHF	TGTGCCATCAGTGAGGGTAGGCAGGGTGAGGGGCAGCCCCAGCATTTT
-	-	TRBV7-2	TRBJ1-1	CASSYLLGAEAFF	TGTGCCAGCAGCTACCTGTTAGGGGCTGAAGCTTTCTTT
-	TRBD1	TRBV7-3	TRBJ1-2	CASSFWDRVKMDYGYTF	TGTGCCAGCAGCTTTTGGGACAGGGTTAAGATGGACTATGGCTACACCTTC
-	TRBD1	TRBV5-1	TRBJ2-2	CASSLGSSGTGSGELFF	TGCGCCAGCAGCTTGGGGTCCTCCGGGACAGGGTCCGGGGAGCTGTTTTTT
-	-	TRBV27	TRBJ1-2	CASSSLDRMGYTF	TGTGCCAGCAGTTCTTTGGACAGAATGGGCTACACCTTC
-	-	TRBV7-2	TRBJ2-7	CASSLRNEQYF	TGTGCCAGCAGCTTAAGAAACGAGCAGTACTTC
-	-	TRBV28	TRBJ2-2	CASSLSLGSSNTGELFF	TGTGCCAGCAGTTTAAGTTTGGGGAGTTCGAACACCGGGGAGCTGTTTTTT
-	-	TRBV28	TRBJ1-4	CASRPRLAGEKLFF	TGTGCCAGCAGACCCCGACTAGCAGGGGAAAAACTGTTTTTT
-	-	TRBV30	TRBJ1-6	CAWSDGLSSYNSPLHF	TGTGCCTGGAGTGATGGGCTTAGCTCCTATAATTCACCCCTCCACTTT
-	TRBD2	TRBV28	TRBJ2-5	CASSSPSGGLETQYF	TGTGCCAGCAGTTCCCCTAGCGGGGGATTGGAGACCCAGTACTTC
-	-	TRBV5-8	TRBJ2-7	CASSLFSGF	TGTGCCAGCAGCTTGTTTAGCGGCTTC
-	TRBD1	TRBV28	TRBJ1-2	CASSGQVHGYTF	TGTGCCAGCAGCGGACAGGTTCATGGCTACACCTTC
-	-	TRBV5-6	TRBJ1-6	CASSLVGSPLHF	TGTGCCAGCAGCTTGGTAGGATCACCCCTCCACTTT
-	-	TRBV7-2	TRBJ1-4	CASSLIRATNEKLFF	TGTGCCAGCAGCTTAATACGCGCAACTAATGAAAAACTGTTTTTT
-	TRBD2	TRBV10-1	TRBJ2-7	CASSVPGLAHYEQYF	TGCGCCAGCAGTGTCCCGGGACTAGCTCACTACGAGCAGTACTTC
-	TRBD1	TRBV5-8	TRBJ1-5	CASSVRGIGQPQHF	TGTGCCAGCAGCGTCAGGGGGATAGGGCAGCCCCAGCATTTT
-	-	TRBV19	TRBJ1-2	CASSNDIHGYTF	TGTGCCAGTAGTAATGACATTCATGGCTACACCTTC
-	-	TRBV7-6	TRBJ1-6	CASSLQGRAYNSPLHF	TGTGCCAGCAGCTTACAGGGGAGGGCATATAATTCACCCCTCCACTTT